This TCR beta chain was recovered during a study of T cells in narcolepsy. Whole-study results and caveats: Healthy controls reportedly lacked the autoreactive clonotypes serially found in patients' blood.

This clone was seen only a few times. Its antigen remains unknown. The ends lost 9 bases at V and 6 bases at J; junction bases unmatched: 9. This CDR3 spans 13 amino acids. The germline V gene encodes CDR1 SGHNT and CDR2 YYREEE (reference sequence). Measured with immunoSEQ multiplex PCR; TCRdb has only the in-frame clones, and not every one. The sample yields 30,000 to 35,000 clones, 80% seen once. The sample was memory (CD45RA-) CD4+ T cells from blood. This rearrangement joins TRBV5-4 to TRBJ2-3; 8 bases are a match to TRBD2. The origin of this receptor is a human donor in good health. The CDR3 region has the DNA TGTGCCATCGGGAGGGCCGGAGCTGATACGCAGTATTTT. Translation: CAIGRAGADTQYF.